The table lists the clone carrying this T cell receptor (beta chain) with a few counts. The CDR3 is 14 residues long. Germline V lookup: CDR1 LNHDA, CDR2 SQIVND (reference sequence). V was pared by 8 bases and J by 7 bases, with 20 bases between. This sample was taken from a study of blood T cell repertoires in COVID-19. Study overall: T cells, B-cell-depleted T cells, or PBMCs supplied cDNA or gDNA.

Sequencing used immunoSEQ multiplex PCR; TCRdb keeps in-frame clones, though not all of them. The repertoire has 150,000 to 200,000 clones, less than 90% of them found once; the top ten carry roughly 4.5%. Sequenced: PBMCs or T cells enriched from blood (not recorded which). The sequence was obtained from a woman between 50 and 59 years old who had recovered from COVID-19. V usage is TRBV19 and J usage is TRBJ1-2; D may be TRBD1 (6 bases). CDR3 loop: CASRTANGGAGYTF. As DNA, the CDR3 is TGTGCCAGTCGAACGGCTAACGGGGGGGCTGGCTACACCTTC.